This T cell receptor (beta chain) was sequenced for a study of response to subunit inactivated influenza vaccine. V was trimmed by 0 bases and J by 1 base, leaving 7 bases between them. CDR1 SQVTM and CDR2 ANQGSEA come from the germline V gene. CDR3 length equals 13 residues. This clonotype was counted ten times or more. Using its own MiXCR run on the RT-PCR reads, TCRdb lists one record per CDR3 protein. The data contain roughly 780,000 distinct CDR3 sequences, less than 20% of them singletons. The sequenced sample was PBMCs from blood, obtained approximately 5 days after vaccination. The J gene is TRBJ2-7, the V gene TRBV29-1, with D possibly TRBD1 on 6 matching bases. The receptor was derived from a man aged 45-60 years who received an inactivated influenza vaccine. In nucleotides, the CDR3 is TGCAGCGTTGAAGACAGGGGTTCCTACGAGCAGTACTTC. This codes for CSVEDRGSYEQYF.